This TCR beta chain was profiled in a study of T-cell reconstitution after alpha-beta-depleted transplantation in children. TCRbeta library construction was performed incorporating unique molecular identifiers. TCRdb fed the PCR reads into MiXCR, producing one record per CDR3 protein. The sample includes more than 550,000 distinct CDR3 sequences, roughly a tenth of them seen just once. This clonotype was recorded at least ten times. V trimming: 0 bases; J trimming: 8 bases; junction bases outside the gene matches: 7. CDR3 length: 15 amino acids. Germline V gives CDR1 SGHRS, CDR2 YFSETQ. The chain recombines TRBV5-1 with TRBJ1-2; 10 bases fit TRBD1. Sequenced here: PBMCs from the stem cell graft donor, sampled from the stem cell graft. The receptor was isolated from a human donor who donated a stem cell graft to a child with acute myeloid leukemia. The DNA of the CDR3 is TGCGCCAGCAGCTTGGCTGCGACAGGGGGCGTCGGCTACACCTTC. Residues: CASSLAATGGVGYTF.